Included here is one T cell receptor (beta chain) sequence, with context. What it recognizes is unknown. In the naive CD8 group, cells lacked CD45RO and were positively selected for CCR7, so terminally differentiated effector memory CD45RA+ cells were left out. Each sample came from a Caucasian adult donor living in Nashville, Tennessee. The data were taken from a study of shared clonotypes between healthy human individuals. Execution of the assay was at deep level. Methods used by the authors: As immunoSEQ supplied junction-only sequences (without quality scores), filtering differed. Sequenced by immunoSEQ multiplex PCR; TCRdb stores in-frame clones only, minus some. The V and J calls and the clone size are those of that table, but D and trimming were determined from the DNA. This table has some 1,900,000 clones, about 94% appearing once. Overall study results and limits: Donor scarcity curtailed the genetic and exposure-history diversity represented herein.

The sample comprised naive CD8+ T cells sorted from blood. The sequence derives from a man between 18 and 29 years old in good health.

This chain's CDR3 is CASSYSGGDGPQHF. The CDR3 DNA is TGTGCCAGCAGTTACTCCGGGGGTGATGGGCCCCAGCATTTT. V gene TRBV6-6 combines with J gene TRBJ1-5; the D gene is possibly TRBD1 (5 bases). Between the trimmed V and J ends, which lost 0 bases and 9 bases, there was a span of 12 bases. The germline V gene has CDR1 MNHNY and CDR2 SVGAGI (reference sequence). The CDR3 is 14 amino acids.